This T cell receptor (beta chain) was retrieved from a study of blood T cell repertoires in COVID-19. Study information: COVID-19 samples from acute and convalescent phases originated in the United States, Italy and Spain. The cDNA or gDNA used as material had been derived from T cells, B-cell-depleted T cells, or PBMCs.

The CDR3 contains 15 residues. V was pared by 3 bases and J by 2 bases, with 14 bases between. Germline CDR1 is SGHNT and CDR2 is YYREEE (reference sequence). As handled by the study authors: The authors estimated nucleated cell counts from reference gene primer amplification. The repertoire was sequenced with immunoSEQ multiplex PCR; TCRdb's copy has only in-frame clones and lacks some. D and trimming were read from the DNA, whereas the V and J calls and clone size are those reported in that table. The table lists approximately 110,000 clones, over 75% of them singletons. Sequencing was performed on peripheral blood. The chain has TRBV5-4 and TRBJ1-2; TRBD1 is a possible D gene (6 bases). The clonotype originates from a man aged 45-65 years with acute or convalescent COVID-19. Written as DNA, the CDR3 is TGTGCCAGCAGCTCATACCGGACAGCCAACTATGGCTACACCTTC. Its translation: CASSSYRTANYGYTF.